The source of this TCR beta chain is a study of graft-versus-host responses after intestinal transplantation. Repertoires were generated with immunoSEQ multiplex PCR, while TCRdb's copy carries only in-frame clones and drops some. The sample records roughly 25,000 clones, over 85% being singletons. The V end was cut by 2 bases, the J end by 4 bases, with 18 bases between. This CDR3 has 17 amino acids. Germline CDR1 and CDR2: MNHEY and SMNVEV (reference sequence). The input for sequencing was PBMCs, taken around 30 days after intestinal transplant. This TCR was sampled from a human patient who received an intestinal transplant, so some T cells may come from the graft donor. The chain uses TRBV27 and TRBJ1-5, with D uncertain. CDR3 sequence (DNA): TGTGCCAGCAGTTTAATTGGATCGGGCAGGCAGAATCAGCCCCAGCATTTT. Its translation: CASSLIGSGRQNQPQHF.